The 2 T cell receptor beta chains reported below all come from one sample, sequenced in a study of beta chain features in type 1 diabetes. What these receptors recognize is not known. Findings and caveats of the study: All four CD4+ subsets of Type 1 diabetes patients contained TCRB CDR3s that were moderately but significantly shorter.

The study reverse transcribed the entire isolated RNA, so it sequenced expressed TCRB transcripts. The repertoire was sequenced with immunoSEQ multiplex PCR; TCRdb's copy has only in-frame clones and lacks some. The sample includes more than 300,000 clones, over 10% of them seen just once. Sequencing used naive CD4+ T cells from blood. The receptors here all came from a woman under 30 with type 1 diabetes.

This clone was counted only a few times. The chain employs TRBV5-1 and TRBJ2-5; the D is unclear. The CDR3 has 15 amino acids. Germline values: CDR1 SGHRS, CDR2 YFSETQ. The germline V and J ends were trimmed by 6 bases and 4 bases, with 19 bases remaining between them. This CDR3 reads CASKLRESDRETQYF. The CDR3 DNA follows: TGCGCCAGCAAGCTCCGAGAGTCCGATCGAGAGACCCAGTACTTC.

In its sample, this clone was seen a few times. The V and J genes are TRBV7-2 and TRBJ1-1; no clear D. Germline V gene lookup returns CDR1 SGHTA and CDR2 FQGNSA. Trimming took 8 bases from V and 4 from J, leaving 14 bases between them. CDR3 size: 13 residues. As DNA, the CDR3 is TGTGCCAGCGCTTGGGCAATTGGCACTGAAGCTTTCTTT. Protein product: CASAWAIGTEAFF.